Detailed here is one TCR beta chain. Its target is unknown. The data stem from a study of early T cells in non-severe SARS-CoV-2 infection. On the study more broadly: The authors sequenced bulk RNA from unsorted whole blood, leaving chains unpaired. Whole-study findings and limits: Database matching using VDJdb favored anti-spike CD8 responses, with private and CD4 specificities left missing.

Unique molecular identifiers (one per individual cDNA molecule) were attached. Each CDR3 protein is one row after TCRdb ran MiXCR on the 5' RACE reads. Of some 98,000 distinct CDR3 sequences listed, about 15% are singletons. The CDR3 runs to 10 residues. Trimming pared 4 bases from V and 5 bases from J, leaving 2 bases between. Germline V gene data show CDR1 as SEHNR and CDR2 as FQNEAQ (reference sequence). The sequencing sample was made of whole blood. The chain couples TRBV7-9 to TRBJ1-2; D is ambiguous. This clonotype was sampled from an adult who was a healthcare worker with PCR-confirmed SARS-CoV-2 infection or an uninfected control (not recorded which). CDR3 DNA sequence: TGTGCCAGCAGCTCGTATGGCTACACCTTC. Translating it yields CASSSYGYTF.